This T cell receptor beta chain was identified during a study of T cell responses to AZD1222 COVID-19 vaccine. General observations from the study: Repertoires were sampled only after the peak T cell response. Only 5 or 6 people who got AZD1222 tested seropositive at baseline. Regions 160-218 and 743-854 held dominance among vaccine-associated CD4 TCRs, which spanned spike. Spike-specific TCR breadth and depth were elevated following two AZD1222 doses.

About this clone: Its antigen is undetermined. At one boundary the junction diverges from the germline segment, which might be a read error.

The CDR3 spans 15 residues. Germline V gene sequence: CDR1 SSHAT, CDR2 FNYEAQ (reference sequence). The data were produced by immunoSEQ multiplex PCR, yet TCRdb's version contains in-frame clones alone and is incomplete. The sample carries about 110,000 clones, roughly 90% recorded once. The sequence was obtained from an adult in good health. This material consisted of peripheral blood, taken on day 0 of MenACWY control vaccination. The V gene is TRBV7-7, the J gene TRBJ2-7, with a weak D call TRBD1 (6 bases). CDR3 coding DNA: TGTGCTAGCAGCCCGGGACACGGATTCTCCTACGAGCAGTACTTC. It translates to CASSPGHGFSYEQYF.